Below, 25 T cell receptor beta chains from the same sample are listed, as sequenced in a study of blood T cell repertoires in COVID-19 (dated by TCRdb to the early 2020s). Libraries were made using the immunoSEQ multiplex PCR assay. What TCRdb holds here is the immuneACCESS table cut down to in-frame rearrangements. Part of the clones is not present; checked against another copy, under half of the missing clones reflect an unresolved V gene, and the others are unexplained. The sample yields some 97,000 clones; about 84% were counted once. The top ten clonotypes cover about 13% of the sample. The sample consisted of peripheral blood. The receptors originated from a human donor in a cohort sampled during active COVID-19.

This clone was observed a few times. The CDR3: CAWSVLSGMPYNEQFF. In nucleotides, the CDR3 is TGTGCCTGGAGTGTACTAAGCGGGATGCCCTACAATGAGCAGTTCTTC. The rearrangement links TRBV30 to TRBJ2-1; TRBD2 matches 7 bases. The J segment lost 2 bases and the V segment lost 0 bases, leaving 7 bases of the junction unmatched. Germline assignment: CDR1 GTSNPN and CDR2 SVGIG (reference sequence). The CDR3 loop spans 16 amino acids. Full variable domain (rest looked up from reference TRBV30 and TRBJ2-1): SQTIHQWPATLVQPVGSPLSLECTVEGTSNPNLYWYRQAAGRGLQLLFYSVGIGQISSEVPQNLSASRPQDRQFILSSKKLLLSDSGFYLCAWSVLSGMPYNEQFFGPGTRLTVL.

DNA for the CDR3: TGTGCCAGCAGCTTGGGGACTTACGAGCAGTACTTC. Translation: CASSLGTYEQYF. The V call is TRBV12-3 or TRBV12-4, the J call TRBJ2-7; possible D gene TRBD2, 6 bases. This CDR3 comprises 12 residues. V lost 6 bases to trimming and J lost 4 bases, with 10 bases between them.

The gene calls are TRBV6-5 and TRBJ1-2; the D gene is possibly TRBD1 (5 bases). Per germline, CDR1 MNHEY and CDR2 SVGAGI. The CDR3 runs 14 residues. V dropped 0 bases and J dropped 4 bases, with 9 bases sitting between them. CDR3 amino acids: CASSYSRRGYGYTF. CDR3 nucleotide sequence: TGTGCCAGCAGTTACTCGAGAAGGGGCTATGGCTACACCTTC.

On this clone: A read error may account for a junction end that differs from germline. The chain couples TRBV7-7 to TRBJ2-7; 9 bases align to TRBD1. The CDR3 is 13 residues long. Per the germline V gene, CDR1 is SSHAT and CDR2 is FNYEAQ (reference sequence). This chain's CDR3 is CASSFDRGYEQYF. The CDR3 DNA is TGTGCTAGCAGCTTTGACAGGGGGTACGAGCAGTACTTC.

The chain couples TRBV2 to TRBJ2-1, with D maybe TRBD1 (5 bases). V lost 6 bases to trimming and J lost 4 bases, with 13 bases between them. Germline-derived CDR1 and CDR2 are SNHLY and FYNNEI. The CDR3 extends over 14 amino acids. The CDR3: CASRPDSLYNEQFF. CDR3 coding DNA: TGTGCCAGCAGGCCCGACAGCTTATACAATGAGCAGTTCTTC.

The chain is built from TRBV5-6 and TRBJ1-6; 9 nucleotides agree with TRBD1. The ends lost 0 bases at V and 11 bases at J; junction bases unmatched: 6. CDR3 length: 15 residues. Germline CDR1 reads SGHDT; CDR2 reads YYEEEE. The CDR3 bases are TGTGCCAGCAGCTTGGGGGGACAGGGCCTCGCACCCCTCCACTTT. Translated: CASSLGGQGLAPLHF.

This clone was recorded once. The chain combines TRBV27 with TRBJ2-2; D possibly corresponds to TRBD1 (6 bases). This CDR3 has 14 residues. Deletions cut 6 bases from V and 1 base from J, with 9 bases between. Germline assignment: CDR1 MNHEY and CDR2 SMNVEV (reference sequence). CDR3 coding DNA: TGTGCCAGCAGAAAGGGACAGAACACCGGGGAGCTGTTTTTT. Amino acid sequence: CASRKGQNTGELFF.

Turning to this clone: Other DNA sequences in the same sample also yield this CDR3. Here the CDR3 DNA reads TGCGCCAGCAGCCAAGACCAGGCGGGAAGGTACGAGCAGTACTTC. It codes for CASSQDQAGRYEQYF. The chain has TRBV4-3 and TRBJ2-7, with D tentatively TRBD2 (6 bases). With 0 bases removed from V and 4 bases from J, the gap between germline ends came to 13 bases. Germline CDR1 and CDR2: LGHNA and YSLEER. The CDR3 length is 15 residues.

The genes are TRBV6-2 or TRBV6-3 and TRBJ1-2; D possibly corresponds to TRBD1 (6 bases). The germline V gene encodes CDR1 MNHEY and CDR2 SVGEGT. V was trimmed by 4 bases and J by 6 bases, leaving 18 bases between them. The CDR3 is 15 amino acids. CDR3 sequence (DNA): TGTGCCAGCAGTTCCTACCGGGACAAAGCTGATGGCTACACCTTC. It encodes CASSSYRDKADGYTF.

The chain has TRBV19 and TRBJ2-7; D is perhaps TRBD2 (6 bases). From germline, CDR1 is LNHDA and CDR2 SQIVND (reference sequence). The CDR3 totals 13 residues. V was clipped by 6 bases and J by 4 bases, with 13 bases between them. CDR3 coding DNA: TGTGCCAGTAGCACCGCCGGGGGTTACGAGCAGTACTTC. This sequence encodes CASSTAGGYEQYF.

The chain has TRBV19 and TRBJ1-1; tentatively, D is TRBD1 (6 bases). CDR3 length: 16 amino acids. Trimming pared 6 bases from V and 0 bases from J, leaving 17 bases between. Germline V gives CDR1 LNHDA, CDR2 SQIVND (reference sequence). The CDR3 reads CASRSRTASMNTEAFF. CDR3 nucleotides: TGTGCCAGTAGATCCAGGACAGCAAGTATGAACACTGAAGCTTTCTTT.

This clone was found a few times. The rearrangement joins TRBV19 to TRBJ2-1; maybe TRBD2 (5 bases). From germline, CDR1 is LNHDA and CDR2 SQIVND (reference sequence). Trimming took off 9 bases at V and 6 bases at J, with 15 bases between the two ends. This CDR3 contains 13 residues. This CDR3 reads CASRSGLSNEQFF. The CDR3 DNA reads TGTGCCAGCCGGAGCGGTCTAAGCAATGAGCAGTTCTTC.

CDR3 in DNA: TGTGCCAGCAGTGAAGGCCTAGGCTCCTACAATGAGCAGTTCTTC. It specifies CASSEGLGSYNEQFF. V and J are TRBV6-1 and TRBJ2-1, with unresolved D. CDR3 size: 15 residues. Trimming removed 1 base from V and 0 bases from J, with 7 bases in between. The germline V gene encodes CDR1 MNHNS and CDR2 SASEGT.

This sequence joins TRBV4-3 and TRBJ2-4; D is ambiguous. Germline CDR1 LGHNA, CDR2 YSLEER. The CDR3 sequence is 16 residues long. Trimming cost V 0 bases and J 0 bases, with 9 bases left between them. Here the CDR3 DNA reads TGCGCCAGCAGCCAAGATCTCAGTCTAGCCAAAAACATTCAGTACTTC. This translates into CASSQDLSLAKNIQYF.

The J gene is TRBJ2-6, the V gene TRBV15; D not resolved. CDR1 is LNHNV and CDR2 is YYDKDF in the germline V gene (reference sequence). The V gene lost 0 bases and the J gene lost 4 bases, with 16 bases spanning the gap. The CDR3 is 18 residues long. CDR3 amino acids: CATSRDSFAGGGANVLTF. CDR3 in DNA: TGTGCCACCAGCAGAGATAGTTTTGCAGGTGGCGGGGCCAACGTCCTGACTTTC.

The chain links TRBV6-6 to TRBJ1-3; D is unresolved. The CDR3 totals 13 residues. The ends were cut back, 2 bases at V and 7 bases at J, with 9 bases in the middle. Germline V gives CDR1 MNHNY, CDR2 SVGAGI (reference sequence). In DNA, the CDR3 is TGTGCCAGCAGTTACGGGCAGTTCAACACCATATATTTT. Its protein product is CASSYGQFNTIYF.

The CDR3 is CASRGQGGGAYEQYF. In DNA, the CDR3 is TGTGCCAGCAGGGGACAGGGGGGGGGAGCCTACGAGCAGTACTTC. The chain has TRBV6-6 and TRBJ2-7; 11 nucleotides agree with TRBD1. Germline trimming cut 6 bases from V and 2 bases from J; bases unmatched to any gene: 6. CDR3 length: 15 residues. CDR1 is MNHNY, CDR2 SVGAGI, per germline (reference sequence).

The chain links TRBV7-9 to TRBJ1-3; D gene ambiguous. Germline V gene lookup returns CDR1 SEHNR and CDR2 FQNEAQ (reference sequence). Trimming cost V 5 bases and J 4 bases, with 15 bases left between them. This CDR3 is built from 15 residues. The DNA for the CDR3 is TGTGCCAGCAGCCCGCGGGGTCAGATCGGAAACACCATATATTTT. Amino acid sequence: CASSPRGQIGNTIYF.

V gene TRBV6-6 combines with J gene TRBJ2-7; weak D call: TRBD1 (5 bases). Germline values: CDR1 MNHNY, CDR2 SVGAGI (reference sequence). The germline V and J ends were trimmed by 5 bases and 4 bases, with 9 bases remaining between them. This CDR3 region has 12 residues. The CDR3 spells CASSPQGYEQYF. CDR3 in DNA: TGTGCCAGCAGTCCTCAGGGTTACGAGCAGTACTTC.

This sequence joins TRBV5-8 and TRBJ1-2; TRBD1 is a possible D gene (6 bases). Germline-derived CDR1 and CDR2 are SGHTS and YDEGEE. This CDR3 is built from 13 residues. Trimming cost V 4 bases and J 2 bases, with 9 bases left between them. In DNA, the CDR3 is TGTGCCAGCAGCCGCGGACAGAACTATGGCTACACCTTC. This gives the protein CASSRGQNYGYTF.

The chain has TRBV14 and TRBJ2-7; unclear D gene. The CDR3 length is 13 residues. The germline CDR1 and CDR2 sequences are SGHDN and FVKESK. The germline V and J ends were trimmed by 6 bases and 2 bases, with 11 bases remaining between them. This chain's CDR3 is CASRMSSAYEQYF. CDR3 nucleotide sequence: TGTGCCAGCAGAATGAGTTCCGCCTACGAGCAGTACTTC.

This sequence joins TRBV7-2 and TRBJ2-7; no clear D gene. Germline V lookup: CDR1 SGHTA, CDR2 FQGNSA. V lost 3 bases to trimming and J lost 1 base, with 7 bases between them. The CDR3 length is 13 residues. The CDR3 protein is CASSFSGSYEQYF. CDR3 coding DNA: TGTGCCAGCAGCTTCTCCGGGTCCTACGAGCAGTACTTC.

The count of this clone is one. The CDR3 region has the DNA TGTGCCAGCAGCCAACGTGAACTTGGAGCCAAAAACATTCAGTACTTC. It yields the protein CASSQRELGAKNIQYF. V usage is TRBV3-1 (or the pseudogene TRBV3-2) and J usage is TRBJ2-4; D uncertain. V lost 2 bases and J 0 bases, leaving 11 bases between the germline ends. The CDR3 runs 16 residues. CDR1 and CDR2 (germline): LGHDT, YNNKEL (reference sequence).

With regard to this clone: At one of its ends the junction is not consistent with the germline gene, which may arise from a read error. The chain links TRBV19 to TRBJ1-2, with D unresolved. CDR3 size: 13 residues. The germline CDR1 and CDR2 sequences are LNHDA and SQIVND (reference sequence). In DNA form, the CDR3 reads TGTGCCAGTAGTATAGATCTAACTTCAGGCAGGCGCTTC. Translating it yields CASSIDLTSGRRF.

This chain joins TRBV7-9 and TRBJ2-5, with D uncertain. V lost 3 bases to trimming and J lost 2 bases, with 7 bases between them. Germline V gives CDR1 SEHNR, CDR2 FQNEAQ (reference sequence). The CDR3 covers 13 residues. Here the CDR3 reads CASSFQWQETQYF. The CDR3 DNA follows: TGTGCCAGCAGCTTCCAGTGGCAAGAGACCCAGTACTTC. The full variable domain, with the rest looked up from reference TRBV7-9 and TRBJ2-5, is DTGVSQNPRHKITKRGQNVTFRCDPISEHNRLYWYRQTLGQGPEFLTYFQNEAQLEKSRLLSDRFSAERPKGSFSTLEIQRTEQGDSAMYLCASSFQWQETQYFGPGTRLLVL.